This is a list of T cell receptor beta chains from one sample in a study of blood T cell repertoires in COVID-19. Repertoires were generated with immunoSEQ multiplex PCR, while TCRdb's copy carries only in-frame clones and drops some. Of roughly 150,000 clones listed, under 90% are singletons. Material: peripheral blood. The origin of the receptors is a woman aged 80 or over with active or convalescent COVID-19. Each CDR3 is given with its conserved first and last residue. Each record gives: J gene, V gene, clone size, D gene, CDR3 DNA, CDR3 protein. The D gene is left open where the match is weak. A clone size is listed for some rows: how often the clone was seen (once, few, many), or a class if it is expanded.

j_gene: TRBJ1-3; v_gene: TRBV7-9; abundance: NA; d_gene: NA; CDR3nt: TGTGCCAGCAGCTCCCCGACCTGGGGGGCTGGAAACACCATATATTTT; CDR3aa: CASSSPTWGAGNTIYF
j_gene: TRBJ2-7; v_gene: TRBV10-3; abundance: NA; d_gene: TRBD2; CDR3nt: TGTGCCATCACATCTAGCGGGAGGGACGGCTCCTACGAGCAGTACTTC; CDR3aa: CAITSSGRDGSYEQYF
j_gene: TRBJ2-4; v_gene: TRBV10-2; abundance: once; d_gene: NA; CDR3nt: TGCGCCAGTCTCCCCGCAGGGACCAAAAACATTCAGTACTTC; CDR3aa: CASLPAGTKNIQYF
j_gene: TRBJ1-1; v_gene: TRBV28; abundance: NA; d_gene: NA; CDR3nt: TGTGCCAGCAGTTCCTCAGGGTTCCTGAACACTGAAGCTTTCTTT; CDR3aa: CASSSSGFLNTEAFF
j_gene: TRBJ2-3; v_gene: TRBV23-1; abundance: NA; d_gene: NA; CDR3nt: TGCGCCAGCAGTCAATCTTTATTGGGCCGGCACACAGATACGCAGTATTTT; CDR3aa: CASSQSLLGRHTDTQYF
j_gene: TRBJ2-1; v_gene: TRBV5-4; abundance: NA; d_gene: TRBD2; CDR3nt: TGTGCCAGCAGCTCCGGGGGGACTAGCGGGGGCTACAATGAGCAGTTCTTC; CDR3aa: CASSSGGTSGGYNEQFF
j_gene: TRBJ2-1; v_gene: TRBV29-1; abundance: NA; d_gene: TRBD2; CDR3nt: TGCAGCGTTGGCCCTTGGAGCGGGAGTAGCTACAATGAGCAGTTCTTC; CDR3aa: CSVGPWSGSSYNEQFF
j_gene: TRBJ1-5; v_gene: TRBV7-9; abundance: NA; d_gene: NA; CDR3nt: TGTGCCAGCAGCTCCGGACAGTATCAGCCCCAGCATTTT; CDR3aa: CASSSGQYQPQHF
j_gene: TRBJ1-1; v_gene: TRBV19; abundance: NA; d_gene: TRBD1; CDR3nt: TGTGCCAGTAGTATAGTGCCCGCGGACAGGGGAACGACTTTCTTT; CDR3aa: CASSIVPADRGTTFF
j_gene: TRBJ2-7; v_gene: TRBV5-1; abundance: NA; d_gene: TRBD2; CDR3nt: TGCGCCAGCAGTCGAACTAGCGGGCCCTTCACCTACGAGCAGTACTTC; CDR3aa: CASSRTSGPFTYEQYF
j_gene: TRBJ1-1; v_gene: TRBV19; abundance: NA; d_gene: TRBD1; CDR3nt: TGTGCCAGTAGTATTCCGGGACAGATCATGAACACTGAAGCTTTCTTT; CDR3aa: CASSIPGQIMNTEAFF
j_gene: TRBJ2-5; v_gene: TRBV19; abundance: NA; d_gene: TRBD1; CDR3nt: TGTGCCAGTAGTACCGGACAGGGGGTGGTGACCCAGTACTTC; CDR3aa: CASSTGQGVVTQYF
j_gene: TRBJ2-7; v_gene: TRBV5-1; abundance: NA; d_gene: TRBD2; CDR3nt: TGCGCCAGCAGCTTGGATGGGACTAGCGGTAACGAGCAGTACTTC; CDR3aa: CASSLDGTSGNEQYF
j_gene: TRBJ2-1; v_gene: TRBV6-5; abundance: NA; d_gene: TRBD2; CDR3nt: TGTGCCAGCAGCCAAGGGGTAGCGGGAGGAAATGAGCAGTTCTTC; CDR3aa: CASSQGVAGGNEQFF
j_gene: TRBJ2-2; v_gene: TRBV2; abundance: NA; d_gene: TRBD2; CDR3nt: TGTGCCAGCAGTGAAGGACTAGCAGTCACCGGGGAGCTGTTTTTT; CDR3aa: CASSEGLAVTGELFF
j_gene: TRBJ2-5; v_gene: TRBV5-1; abundance: NA; d_gene: NA; CDR3nt: TGCGCCAGCAGCTTGGTCGGGCAGGGAGAGACCCAGTACTTC; CDR3aa: CASSLVGQGETQYF
j_gene: TRBJ1-1; v_gene: TRBV7-3; abundance: few; d_gene: NA; CDR3nt: TGTGCCAGCAGCTTAACGCCCGGGTTGAACACTGAAGCTTTCTTT; CDR3aa: CASSLTPGLNTEAFF
j_gene: TRBJ2-2; v_gene: TRBV6-1; abundance: NA; d_gene: TRBD2; CDR3nt: TGTGCCAGCAGTGGTGCTAGCGGGAGCATCACCGGGGAGCTGTTTTTT; CDR3aa: CASSGASGSITGELFF
j_gene: TRBJ2-3; v_gene: TRBV5-6; abundance: NA; d_gene: TRBD2; CDR3nt: TGTGCCAGCAGCTTGGCCGGCGGGAGGGCCGAAGATACGCAGTATTTT; CDR3aa: CASSLAGGRAEDTQYF
j_gene: TRBJ2-1; v_gene: TRBV5-6; abundance: NA; d_gene: NA; CDR3nt: TGTGCCAGCAGCTTTCGGGTCGGCAGCTCCTACAATGAGCAGTTCTTC; CDR3aa: CASSFRVGSSYNEQFF
j_gene: TRBJ2-3; v_gene: TRBV29-1; abundance: NA; d_gene: NA; CDR3nt: TGCAGCGTTGCCCTGTGGGCCGATACGCAGTATTTT; CDR3aa: CSVALWADTQYF
j_gene: TRBJ1-1; v_gene: TRBV2; abundance: NA; d_gene: NA; CDR3nt: TGTGCCAGCAGTGAATCGGGGGGGCTGGCCACTGAAGCTTTCTTT; CDR3aa: CASSESGGLATEAFF
j_gene: TRBJ1-1; v_gene: TRBV10-3; abundance: NA; d_gene: NA; CDR3nt: TGTGCCATCACTGACAGTTTGAACACTGAAGCTTTCTTT; CDR3aa: CAITDSLNTEAFF